This is a list of T cell receptor beta chains from one sample in a study of shared clonotypes between healthy human individuals. Sequencing used immunoSEQ multiplex PCR; TCRdb keeps in-frame clones, though not all of them. The table shows fewer than 1 million clones, with approximately 96% occurring only once. Sequencing was performed on naive CD8+ T cells sorted from blood. The receptors originated from a man aged 30 to 39 in good health. The CDR3 runs from the conserved cysteine through the conserved F or W. D genes are given only for firm matches. Size is omitted from some rows. Given values are once, few, many or a class for expanded clones.

clone_size	d_call	v_call	j_call	cdr3_nt	cdr3_aa
-	-	TRBV2	TRBJ1-4	TGTGCCAGCAGTGTCTCCCCGGGGGCTGCAACTAATGAAAAACTGTTTTTT	CASSVSPGAATNEKLFF
-	TRBD2	TRBV6-5	TRBJ2-1	TGTGCCAGCAGTTACTCGAGCGGGGCGGCCTACAATGAGCAGTTCTTC	CASSYSSGAAYNEQFF
-	-	TRBV9	TRBJ1-2	TGTGCCAGCAATCCCTGGGGGGGAGACTATGGCTACACCTTC	CASNPWGGDYGYTF
-	TRBD1	TRBV25-1	TRBJ1-2	TGTGCCAGCGGCCCCGGACAGGCCCACTATGGCTACACCTTC	CASGPGQAHYGYTF
-	-	TRBV30	TRBJ1-2	TGTGCCTGGAGTGTACAAACCGGCAGGGCAAAAGTGGGCTACACCTTC	CAWSVQTGRAKVGYTF
-	-	TRBV29-1	TRBJ2-1	TGCAGCGTCTTGGCCCCATCCTTCCACAATGAGCAGTTCTTC	CSVLAPSFHNEQFF
-	-	TRBV2	TRBJ2-7	TGTGCCAGCAGTGCCCCTTACGAGCAGTACTTC	CASSAPYEQYF
-	-	TRBV5-1	TRBJ2-7	TGCGCCAGCAGCTCCTATCCGAGCGGTTCCTACGAGCAGTACTTC	CASSSYPSGSYEQYF
-	TRBD2	TRBV19	TRBJ2-7	TGTGCCAGTAGTGGGCTGTGGGGGGGAGCCTACGAGCAGTACTTC	CASSGLWGGAYEQYF
-	-	TRBV5-1	TRBJ2-7	TGCGCCAGCAGCTCACCTCGGGTCTACGAGCAGTACTTC	CASSSPRVYEQYF
-	-	TRBV29-1	TRBJ2-7	TGCAGCGTTGAAGATTCGGGGGAGTCGTACGAGCAGTACTTC	CSVEDSGESYEQYF
-	TRBD2	TRBV6-4	TRBJ2-1	TGTGCCAGCAGTGACTCCGTTGGGATTAGCGGGGGCTCCTACAATGAGCAGTTCTTC	CASSDSVGISGGSYNEQFF
-	-	TRBV4-1	TRBJ2-7	TGCGCCAGCAGCCGAGGGGACGAGCAGTACTTC	CASSRGDEQYF
-	-	TRBV27	TRBJ2-2	TGTGCCAGCAGTTTCAGTTTTACCGGGGAGCTGTTTTTT	CASSFSFTGELFF
-	-	TRBV5-4	TRBJ1-1	TGTGCCAGCAGCTTGGTCGGAGGGGCTGAAGCTTTCTTT	CASSLVGGAEAFF
-	-	TRBV27	TRBJ2-1	TGTGCCAGCAGTTTATGGGGCAATGAGCAGTTCTTC	CASSLWGNEQFF
few	-	TRBV7-8	TRBJ2-1	TGTGCCAGCAGCGGACAGGACTACTCCTACAATGAGCAGTTCTTC	CASSGQDYSYNEQFF
-	-	TRBV28	TRBJ1-2	TGTGCCAGCAGTTTACCCGGGAGTAGCTATGGCTACACCTTC	CASSLPGSSYGYTF
-	-	TRBV27	TRBJ2-1	TGTGCCAGCAGCAGTCCCAATTCCTACAATGAGCAGTTCTTC	CASSSPNSYNEQFF
-	TRBD1	TRBV30	TRBJ2-7	TGTGCCTGGAGGGACAGGGGGCGTTCCTACGAGCAGTACTTC	CAWRDRGRSYEQYF
-	TRBD2	TRBV29-1	TRBJ2-1	TGCAGCGTTAACCCTAGCGGGAGGTCTTACAATGAGCAGTTCTTC	CSVNPSGRSYNEQFF
-	TRBD1	TRBV28	TRBJ2-7	TGTGCCAGCAACCACAGGGGTCCCTACGAGCAGTACTTC	CASNHRGPYEQYF
-	TRBD1	TRBV19	TRBJ2-3	TGTGCCAGTAGCACAGGGGTATCGAGCACAGATACGCAGTATTTT	CASSTGVSSTDTQYF
few	-	TRBV7-6	TRBJ2-7	TGTGCCAGCAGCGGAAGAGGGGAGGCTCCCTACGAGCAGTACTTC	CASSGRGEAPYEQYF
-	TRBD2	TRBV27	TRBJ2-7	TGTGCCAGCAGCGGACTAGCGGGACTGGACGAGCAGTACTTC	CASSGLAGLDEQYF
-	TRBD1	TRBV19	TRBJ1-1	TGTGCCAGTAGTATATCCTCAAGGACAGGGGACAAGAACACTGAAGCTTTCTTT	CASSISSRTGDKNTEAFF
-	-	TRBV5-6	TRBJ2-1	TGTGCCAGCAGCTTGGAGGGGTGGAATGAGCAGTTCTTC	CASSLEGWNEQFF
-	-	TRBV28	TRBJ1-1	TGTGCCAGCAGTTTAAAACTAGGGGAGATGAACACTGAAGCTTTCTTT	CASSLKLGEMNTEAFF
-	TRBD2	TRBV11-3	TRBJ2-1	TGTGCCAGCAGCTCCCGGACTAGCGGGAGGTACAATGAGCAGTTCTTC	CASSSRTSGRYNEQFF
-	-	TRBV7-9	TRBJ2-1	TGTGCCAGCAGCTCAGGGACGAGCCTCAATGAGCAGTTCTTC	CASSSGTSLNEQFF